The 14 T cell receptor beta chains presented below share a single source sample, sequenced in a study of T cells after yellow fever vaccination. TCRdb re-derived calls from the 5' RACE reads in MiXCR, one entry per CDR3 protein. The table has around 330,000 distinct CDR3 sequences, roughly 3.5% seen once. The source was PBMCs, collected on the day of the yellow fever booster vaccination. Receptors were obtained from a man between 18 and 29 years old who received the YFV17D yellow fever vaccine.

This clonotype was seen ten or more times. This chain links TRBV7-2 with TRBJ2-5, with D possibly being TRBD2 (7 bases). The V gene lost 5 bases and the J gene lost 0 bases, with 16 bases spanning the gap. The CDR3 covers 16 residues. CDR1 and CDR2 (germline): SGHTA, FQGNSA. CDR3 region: CASSQPGRGNQETQYF. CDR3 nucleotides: TGTGCCAGCAGCCAGCCAGGGAGGGGGAACCAAGAGACCCAGTACTTC.

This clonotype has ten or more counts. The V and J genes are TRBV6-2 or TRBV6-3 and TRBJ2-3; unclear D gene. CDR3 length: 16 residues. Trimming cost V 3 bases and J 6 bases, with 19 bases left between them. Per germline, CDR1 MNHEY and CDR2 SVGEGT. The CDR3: CASSYRTTFKRDTQYF. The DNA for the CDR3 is TGTGCCAGCAGTTATCGAACGACCTTCAAGAGGGATACGCAGTATTTT.

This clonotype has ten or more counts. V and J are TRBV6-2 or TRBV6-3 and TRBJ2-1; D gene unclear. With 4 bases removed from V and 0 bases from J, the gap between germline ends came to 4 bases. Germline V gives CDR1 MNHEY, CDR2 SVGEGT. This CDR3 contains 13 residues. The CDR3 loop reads CASSSSSYNEQFF. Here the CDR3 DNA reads TGTGCCAGCAGTTCTAGCTCCTACAATGAGCAGTTCTTC.

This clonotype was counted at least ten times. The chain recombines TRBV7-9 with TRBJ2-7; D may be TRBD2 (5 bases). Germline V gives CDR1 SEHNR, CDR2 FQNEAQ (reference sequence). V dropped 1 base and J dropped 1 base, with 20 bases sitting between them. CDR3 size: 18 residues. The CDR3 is CASSLDPSSRGPSYEQYF. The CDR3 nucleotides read TGTGCCAGCAGCTTAGACCCATCATCTCGGGGTCCGTCCTACGAGCAGTACTTC.

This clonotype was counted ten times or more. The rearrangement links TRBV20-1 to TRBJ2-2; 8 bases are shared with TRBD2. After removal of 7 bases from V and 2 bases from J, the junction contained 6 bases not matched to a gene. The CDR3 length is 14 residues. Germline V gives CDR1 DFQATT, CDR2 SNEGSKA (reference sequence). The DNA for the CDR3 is TGCAGTGGAGCGCGGGGGGCTAACACCGGGGAGCTGTTTTTT. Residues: CSGARGANTGELFF.

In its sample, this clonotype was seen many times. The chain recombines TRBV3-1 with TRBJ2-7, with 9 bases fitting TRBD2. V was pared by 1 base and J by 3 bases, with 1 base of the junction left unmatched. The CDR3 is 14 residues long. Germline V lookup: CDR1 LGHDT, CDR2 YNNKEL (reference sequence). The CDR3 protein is CASSQGLAVYEQYV. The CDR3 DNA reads TGTGCCAGCAGCCAAGGACTAGCGGTCTACGAGCAGTACGTC.

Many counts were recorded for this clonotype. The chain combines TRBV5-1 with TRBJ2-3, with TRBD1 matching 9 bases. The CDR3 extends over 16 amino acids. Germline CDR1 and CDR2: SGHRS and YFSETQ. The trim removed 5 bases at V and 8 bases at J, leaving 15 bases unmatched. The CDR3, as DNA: TGCGCCAGCAGACATCGACCGGGACAGGGTCTTATTACGCAGTATTTT. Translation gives CASRHRPGQGLITQYF. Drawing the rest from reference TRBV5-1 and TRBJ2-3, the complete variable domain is KAGVTQTPRYLIKTRGQQVTLSCSPISGHRSVSWYQQTPGQGLQFLFEYFSETQRNKGNFPGRFSGRQFSNSRSEMNVSTLELGDSALYLCASRHRPGQGLITQYFGPGTRLTVL.

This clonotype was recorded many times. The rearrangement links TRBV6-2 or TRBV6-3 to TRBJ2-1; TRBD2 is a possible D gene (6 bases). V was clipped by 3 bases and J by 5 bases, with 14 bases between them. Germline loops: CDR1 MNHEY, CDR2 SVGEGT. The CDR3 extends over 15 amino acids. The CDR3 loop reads CASSYTTSFHNEQFF. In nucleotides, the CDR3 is TGTGCCAGCAGTTATACAACTAGCTTCCACAATGAGCAGTTCTTC.

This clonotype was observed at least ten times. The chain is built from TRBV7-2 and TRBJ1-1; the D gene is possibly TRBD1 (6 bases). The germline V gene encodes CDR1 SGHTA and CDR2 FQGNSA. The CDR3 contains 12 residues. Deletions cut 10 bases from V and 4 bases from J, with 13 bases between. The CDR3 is CATRGEPTEAFF. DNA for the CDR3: TGTGCCACGAGGGGGGAGCCCACTGAAGCTTTCTTT.

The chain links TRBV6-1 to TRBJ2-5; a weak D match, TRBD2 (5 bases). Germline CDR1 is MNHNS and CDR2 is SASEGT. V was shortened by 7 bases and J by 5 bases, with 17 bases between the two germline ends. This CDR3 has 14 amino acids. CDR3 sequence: CASTRDLGAETQYF. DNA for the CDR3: TGTGCCAGCACTCGGGATTTAGGCGCGGAGACCCAGTACTTC.

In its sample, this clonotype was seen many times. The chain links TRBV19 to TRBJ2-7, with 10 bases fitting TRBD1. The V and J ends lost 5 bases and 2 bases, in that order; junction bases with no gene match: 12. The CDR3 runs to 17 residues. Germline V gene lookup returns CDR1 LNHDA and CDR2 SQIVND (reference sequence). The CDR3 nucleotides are TGTGCCAGTAGTTCACTCCGCCGGACAGGGGGTCCCTACGAGCAGTACTTC. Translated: CASSSLRRTGGPYEQYF.

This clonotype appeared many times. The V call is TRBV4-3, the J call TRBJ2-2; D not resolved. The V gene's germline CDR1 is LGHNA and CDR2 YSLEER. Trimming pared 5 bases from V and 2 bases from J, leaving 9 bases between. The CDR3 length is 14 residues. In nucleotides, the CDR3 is TGCGCCAGCAGCTACGGCAGAAACACCGGGGAGCTGTTTTTT. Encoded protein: CASSYGRNTGELFF.

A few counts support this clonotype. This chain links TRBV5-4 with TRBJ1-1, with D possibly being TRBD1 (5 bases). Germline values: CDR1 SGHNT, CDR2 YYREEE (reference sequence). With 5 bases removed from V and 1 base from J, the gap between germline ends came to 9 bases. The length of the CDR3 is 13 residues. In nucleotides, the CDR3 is TGTGCCAGCAGATGGGACTGGAACACTGAAGCTTTCTTT. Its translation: CASRWDWNTEAFF.

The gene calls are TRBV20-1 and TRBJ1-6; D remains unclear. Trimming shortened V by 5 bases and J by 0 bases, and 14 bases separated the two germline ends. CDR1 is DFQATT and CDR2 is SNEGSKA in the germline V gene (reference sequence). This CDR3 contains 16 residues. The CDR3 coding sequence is TGCAGTGCTGGAGTGGACTGGAGCTCCTATAATTCACCCCTCCACTTT. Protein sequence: CSAGVDWSSYNSPLHF.